One T cell receptor (beta chain) is described in this entry. This clone was seen only once. No cognate antigen has been identified for it. The input lacks base qualities; no much larger clone sits a single base away. Library construction relied on the immunoSEQ multiplex PCR assay. A mixture of 60 forward primers for TCR Vbeta segments and 13 reverse primers for TCR Jbeta segments was used in the multiplex PCR. The CDR3 region of rearranged TCR beta genes was amplified from genomic DNA with a multiplex PCR assay. Amplified TCR beta libraries were sequenced as 87-base-pair reads on the Illumina HiSeq System. The published analysis was carried out like this. A later analysis counted about 80 million unique TCR beta chains across the 666 repertoires, and some 12 million of these chains were shared by at least two donors. To remove PCR and sequencing errors, raw reads were error-corrected and collapsed into unique sequences using a nearest-neighbor algorithm that merged closely related sequences. V, D and J gene segments were assigned by aligning CDR3 sequences to IMGT reference sequences. For a sequence to be retained, at least a six-nucleotide match to both a V gene segment and a J gene segment was required. A rearrangement counted as productive if the CDR3 had no stop codons and remained in frame with V and J, and every other rearrangement counted as non-productive. Following IMGT convention, CDR3 was defined as the stretch from the second conserved V-encoded cysteine to the conserved J-encoded phenylalanine. Sequences without an unambiguous match to a single V gene segment were excluded from the earlier analysis of several hundred of the donors. An earlier analysis of roughly 590 of the donors called V segments functional above 56.7% productive rearrangements and segregating when the between-donor standard deviation exceeded 5%. A statistical classification framework was built to diagnose cytomegalovirus status from the catalog of TCR beta chain sequences. In a later analysis, TCR nucleotide sequences were compared against IMGT/GENE-DB human TR gene sequences so that V and J genes could be assigned. The TCRdist pipeline was used in a later analysis to assign CDR3 sequences and most-parsimonious VDJ recombination scenarios. In a later analysis, each TCR beta chain was defined by its CDR3 amino acid sequence together with its V-gene family, and reads without a unique V-gene family were excluded. To address suspected cross-contamination and a sequencing artifact, a later analysis removed 592 highly shared, low-generation-probability nucleotide sequences. In a later analysis, a clonal expansion index was calculated for each public chain from normalized within-repertoire ranks of inferred template counts. In a later analysis, generation probabilities were computed using a VDJ recombination model fitted to out-of-frame rearrangements, and the results were checked against IGoR. In a later analysis, TCR-TCR, TCR-HLA and TCR-CMV co-occurrence was scored with hypergeometric tests, and a repertoire-size bias correction was applied to TCR pairs. False discovery rates were estimated in a later analysis by permuting HLA or CMV assignments 20 times. A later analysis grouped co-occurring TCRs with DBSCAN, adding TCRdist sequence similarity when clustering within HLA-allele-positive subsets. For co-occurrence clustering, repertoires with fewer than 30,000 or more than 120,000 public chains were excluded, along with roughly 5 repertoires with anomalous nucleotide sharing. TCRdb limited this immuneACCESS table to in-frame rearrangements with V and J called. A share of clones is missing; checked studies link under half to unresolved V genes, and the rest is unexplained. V and J calls and clone size are copied from that table; D and trimming were computed from the DNA. This sample comprises tens of thousands of clones, 55% to 75% of them detected only once. The top ten clones comprise 15% to 20% of the sample.

This record comes from a study of cytomegalovirus exposure and HLA in healthy donors listed by TCRdb under 2017. About the study as a whole: According to an earlier analysis of 587 of the donors, about 179 million T cells yielded 117 million unique TCR beta sequences and approximately 300 Gb of sequence data. Roughly 300 gigabases of sequencing data and approximately 85 million unique TCR sequences were included in an early release covering roughly 600 HLA-typed donors. Among some 410 genotyped donors of the cohort, an average of 235,054 unique TCR beta nucleotide sequences were sequenced per donor, roughly 20% of them non-productive. In addition to the first cohort of 666 subjects, a separate validation cohort of approximately 110 different subjects was used. To predict cytomegalovirus infection status, the study brought together high-throughput TCR immunosequencing, statistical association of individual TCRs with disease status, and machine learning. Rather than drawing on any new phenotypic data, the later analysis identified candidate immune exposures from TCR beta sequences and the way those sequences occurred across donors. An earlier analysis of 587 of the donors applied high-throughput TCR beta sequencing to assess whether each TCR beta V gene segment acted as functional or pseudogenic. Roughly five DR-DQ haplotypes were handled as single units for association and clustering because linkage in the cohort was strong. HLA typing included class I and class II loci at four-digit resolution. Of the roughly 410 genotyped donors, less than 85% were placed in the genetic ancestry cluster associated with self-reported Caucasian donors. Every discovery cohort repertoire had been produced on one sequencing platform. Typing coverage differed by locus: A, B, C, DRB1 and DQB1 were typed in roughly 620-630 donors, DQA1 in about 500, DPA1 in around 580, and DPB1 in just under 490. A later genetic analysis took genome-wide SNP genotypes for 398 of the 666 donors and used that subset as a discovery cohort. The study aimed to test whether cataloging public T cell receptors could reveal signatures of past pathogen exposure. Donor age, sex, ethnicity and CMV serostatus were collected together with the repertoire data. A later analysis re-analyzed previously published TCR beta repertoires from approximately 700 donors and added high-resolution HLA genotyping to study TCR occurrence patterns. The study used immunosequencing to profile the T cell repertoires of several hundred subjects and linked those repertoires to cytomegalovirus serostatus. Broad study findings and their caveats: In a later analysis, several top co-occurrence clusters were reported to appear linked to parvovirus B19, influenza, CMV and Epstein-Barr virus. The classifier was reported to diagnose cytomegalovirus status with high specificity and sensitivity in both the original cohort and the validation cohort. The sequencing pipeline was judged likely to have produced a cluster of highly shared sequence variants as a technical artifact. While some public TCRs were present in many individuals, most TCR sequences turned up only very rarely across donors. Because HLA typing was unavailable for some donors at each locus, only the typed subset was used in association tests. For the cohort, immune exposure information was limited to CMV serostatus. The 87-base-pair reads could not distinguish some IMGT-functional V segments, including TRBV6-2 and TRBV6-3, so those segments were excluded. Compared with the approximately 670-donor mean, donors in an Asian-associated ancestry cluster had fewer N-insertions in productive TCRs, according to a later genetic analysis. An earlier analysis of approximately 570 of the donors showed that most TCR beta V segments appeared in productive rearrangements either about 87% or about 30% of the time, which broadly matched IMGT annotations. The study listed approximately 150 TCR beta chains as associated with cytomegalovirus. Because counts were too low, some 17 rarely observed V segments, including chromosome 9 orphons, were excluded from the earlier analysis of around 640 of the donors. A further reported finding was that TCR beta sequences accurately predicted the HLA-A and HLA-B alleles for most subjects in the first cohort. V-gene and J-gene trimming of TCR beta chains was associated with a missense DCLRE1C variant in a later genetic analysis, and the association was replicated in an independent cohort. At a false discovery rate of 0.05, a later analysis linked fewer than 20,000 TCR beta sequences to specific HLA alleles. Correlated functional status among segregating V segments might be attributable to linkage disequilibrium, but an unknown experimental factor could not be ruled out. Three of the identified cytomegalovirus-associated TCR beta chains were confirmed in vitro to be specific for cytomegalovirus antigens. Strong co-occurrence of HLA alleles, especially DR and DQ, made assigning TCR associations to individual alleles difficult. According to a later analysis, TCR association rates differed among HLA loci, with DRB1 alleles showing the most associated TCRs and HLA-C alleles showing the fewest. Presence/absence analyses assumed roughly uniform sequencing depth across donors, an assumption that may not hold. In a later analysis, HLA-associated TCR beta chains showed more clonal expansion and lower generation probabilities than non-associated chains that were equally common. This cohort had only TCR beta chains sequenced, and the lack of alpha or paired-chain data limited which features could be detected. According to a later analysis, most CMV-associated TCR beta chains appeared to be HLA-restricted, and the HLA associations seemed to be driven largely by CMV exposure. The authors suggested that the approach could potentially be extended to other disease states and immunological phenotypes.

From a lookup of the germline V gene, CDR1 and CDR2 are SGHRS and YFSETQ. V and J lose 5 bases and 4 bases, and a span of 12 bases separates them. From the cysteine up to the phenylalanine, the CDR3 has a length of 13 residues. Of the read, only the CDR3 DNA is kept; its 39 bases are in frame from base 1. In total, approximately 700 healthy bone marrow donors made up the cohort. At the time of sampling, all cohort members were nominally healthy, though unrecorded immune exposures were likely present. The donor was CMV seropositive and belonged to the group of 250 to 300 seropositive cohort members. A peripheral blood sample was collected from each donor, and TCR beta sequencing was performed on peripheral blood mononuclear cells. Genomic DNA extraction from the blood cell samples was performed with the Qiagen DNeasy Blood Extraction Kit.

The rearranged chain carries TRBV5-1 and TRBJ1-1, and possibly TRBD1, on 5 matching bases. The TCR comes from a man between 40 and 49 years old in good health and CMV-seropositive. The sequencing sample was made of PBMCs. The CDR3 is CASSWGGGTEAFF. The DNA sequence is given as TGCGCCAGCAGTTGGGGGGGAGGCACTGAAGCTTTCTTT.